This T cell receptor beta chain was captured by sequencing in a study of cytomegalovirus exposure and HLA in healthy donors. About this clone itself: Its antigen is unidentified.

It was with 60 Vbeta and 13 Jbeta primers that the PCR ran. Generated by immunoSEQ multiplex PCR, the TCRdb table keeps only in-frame clones and is missing some. This table holds 150,000 to 200,000 clones, 65% to 90% found once. Germline V CDR1 and CDR2: SGHAT, FQNNGV. The CDR3 has 14 residues. Germline trimming cut 3 bases from V and 6 bases from J; bases unmatched to any gene: 7. The study, taken as a whole, reports: Among donors in an Asian-associated ancestry cluster, a later analysis reportedly found fewer N-insertions than the roughly 650-donor mean. The listing of 160 or so TCR beta chains classed them as cytomegalovirus-associated.

The receptor's source is a man between 45 and 60 years old in good health and CMV-seropositive. This chain uses TRBV11-2 with TRBJ2-7, with 8 bases fitting TRBD1. The specimen was PBMCs. CDR3 nucleotide sequence: TGTGCCAGCAGCTTTGATCGGACAGGGACCGAGCAGTACTTC. This sequence encodes CASSFDRTGTEQYF.